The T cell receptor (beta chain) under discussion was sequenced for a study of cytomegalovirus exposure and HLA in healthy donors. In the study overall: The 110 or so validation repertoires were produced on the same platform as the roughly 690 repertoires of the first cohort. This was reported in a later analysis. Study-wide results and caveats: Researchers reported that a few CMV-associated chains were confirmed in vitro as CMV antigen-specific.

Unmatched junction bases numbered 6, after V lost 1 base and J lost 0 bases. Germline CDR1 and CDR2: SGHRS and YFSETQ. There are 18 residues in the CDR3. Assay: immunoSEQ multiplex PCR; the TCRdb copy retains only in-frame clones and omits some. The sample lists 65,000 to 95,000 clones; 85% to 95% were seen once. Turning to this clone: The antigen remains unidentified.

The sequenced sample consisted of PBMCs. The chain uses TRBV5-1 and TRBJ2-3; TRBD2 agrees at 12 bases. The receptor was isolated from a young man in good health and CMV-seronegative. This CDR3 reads CASSLFLAGGPSTDTQYF. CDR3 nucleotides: TGCGCCAGCAGCTTGTTCCTAGCGGGGGGGCCCAGCACAGATACGCAGTATTTT.